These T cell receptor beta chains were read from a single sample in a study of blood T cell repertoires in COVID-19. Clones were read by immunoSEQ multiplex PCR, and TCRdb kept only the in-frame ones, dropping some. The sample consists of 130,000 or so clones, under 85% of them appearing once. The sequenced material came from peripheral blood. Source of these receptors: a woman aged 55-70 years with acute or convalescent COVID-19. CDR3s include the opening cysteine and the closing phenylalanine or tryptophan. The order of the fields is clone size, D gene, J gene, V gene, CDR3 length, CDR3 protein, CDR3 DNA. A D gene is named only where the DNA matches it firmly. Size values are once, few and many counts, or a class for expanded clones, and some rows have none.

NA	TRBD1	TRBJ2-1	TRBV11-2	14	CASSLNPGTGEQFF	TGTGCCAGCAGCTTAAACCCGGGGACAGGTGAGCAGTTCTTC
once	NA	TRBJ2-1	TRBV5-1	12	CASSRTMSEQFF	TGCGCCAGCAGCCGAACCATGAGTGAGCAGTTCTTC
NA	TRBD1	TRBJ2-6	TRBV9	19	CASSVASGTGGFGANVLTF	TGTGCCAGCAGCGTCGCTAGTGGAACAGGGGGGTTTGGGGCCAACGTCCTGACTTTC
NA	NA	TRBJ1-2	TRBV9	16	CASSVETGPYNYGYTF	TGTGCCAGCAGCGTAGAGACAGGCCCCTATAACTATGGCTACACCTTC
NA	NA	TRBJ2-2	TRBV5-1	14	CASRSSTGTGELFF	TGCGCCAGCAGATCTAGCACGGGCACCGGGGAGCTGTTTTTT
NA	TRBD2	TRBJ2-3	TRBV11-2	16	CASRLAAGANTDTQYF	TGTGCCAGCAGGCTCGCAGCGGGGGCTAACACAGATACGCAGTATTTT
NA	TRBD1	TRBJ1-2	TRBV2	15	CASSISGGLNYGYTF	TGTGCCAGCAGTATCTCAGGGGGACTTAACTATGGCTACACCTTC
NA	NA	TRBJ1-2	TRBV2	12	CASSRDTFFVDF	TGTGCCAGCAGTAGGGACACCTTCTTCGTGGACTTC
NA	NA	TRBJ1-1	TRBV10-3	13	CAISGGGGTEAFF	TGTGCCATCAGTGGGGGGGGAGGGACTGAAGCTTTCTTT
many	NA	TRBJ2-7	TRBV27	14	CASSFRDGGDEQYF	TGTGCCAGCAGTTTTAGGGACGGCGGGGACGAGCAGTACTTC
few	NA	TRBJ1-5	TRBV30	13	CAWNQQTNQPQHF	TGTGCCTGGAACCAACAGACGAATCAGCCCCAGCATTTT
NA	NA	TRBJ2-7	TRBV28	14	CASRPAGSSYEQYF	TGTGCCAGCAGACCCGCGGGTTCCAGCTACGAGCAGTACTTC
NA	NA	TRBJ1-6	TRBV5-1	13	CASKPQDDSPLHF	TGCGCCAGCAAACCCCAGGATGATTCACCCCTCCACTTT
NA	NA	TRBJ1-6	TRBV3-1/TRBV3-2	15	CASSLRQAYNSPLHF	TGTGCCAGCAGTCTCCGACAGGCCTATAATTCACCCCTCCACTTT
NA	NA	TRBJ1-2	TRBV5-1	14	CASRSTSANYGYTF	TGCGCCAGCAGGTCAACATCAGCTAACTATGGCTACACCTTC
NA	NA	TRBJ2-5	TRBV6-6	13	CAAQRGPQETQYF	TGTGCCGCCCAACGAGGCCCACAAGAGACCCAGTACTTC
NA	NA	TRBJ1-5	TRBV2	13	CASRDSWNQPQHF	TGTGCCAGCAGGGACAGCTGGAATCAGCCCCAGCATTTT
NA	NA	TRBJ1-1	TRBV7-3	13	CASSLDGDTEAFF	TGTGCCAGCAGCTTAGACGGGGACACTGAAGCTTTCTTT
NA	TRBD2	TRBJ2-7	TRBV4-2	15	CASSHGTSGGYEQYF	TGTGCCAGCAGCCACGGGACTAGCGGGGGTTACGAGCAGTACTTC
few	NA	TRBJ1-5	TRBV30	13	CAWSDHSNQPQHF	TGTGCCTGGAGTGATCATAGCAATCAGCCCCAGCATTTT